These 9 T cell receptor beta chains were sequenced from one sample in a study of T cells after yellow fever vaccination. TCRdb ran MiXCR on the 5' RACE reads and lists one entry per CDR3 protein. The sample has 400,000 or so distinct CDR3 sequences; 6.2% are singletons. Here the sequenced sample was PBMCs, taken 5 days after the yellow fever booster vaccination. These receptors were taken from a man between 25 and 39 years old who received the YFV17D yellow fever vaccine.

This clonotype has just a few counts. V is TRBV12-3 or TRBV12-4 and J is TRBJ2-5, with D tentatively TRBD1 (5 bases). This CDR3 contains 13 residues. The V and J ends lost 5 bases and 5 bases respectively, with 12 bases between them. CDR3 bases: TGTGCCAGCAGTGAGGACAATCCTGAGACCCAGTACTTC. As protein: CASSEDNPETQYF.

This clonotype was seen repeatedly, ten times or more. J is TRBJ1-1 and V is TRBV20-1, with D hard to call. CDR3 length: 10 amino acids. V was pared by 8 bases and J by 3 bases, with 7 bases between. Germline assignment: CDR1 DFQATT and CDR2 SNEGSKA (reference sequence). In DNA form, the CDR3 reads TGCAGTTTCCGGGACACTGAAGCTTTCTTT. Translating gives CSFRDTEAFF.

In its sample, this clonotype was seen many times. The J gene is TRBJ2-3, the V gene TRBV7-2; 10 positions agree with TRBD2. Germline loops: CDR1 SGHTA, CDR2 FQGNSA. The CDR3 consists of 14 residues. J was trimmed by 4 bases and V by 7 bases; bases with no gene match: 5. The CDR3 nucleotides read TGTGCCAGCAACCTAGCGGGAGTTGCAGATACGCAGTATTTT. Translation gives CASNLAGVADTQYF.

This clonotype came up many times. This rearrangement joins TRBV4-1 to TRBJ2-4; possible D gene TRBD2, 6 bases. CDR1 is MGHRA and CDR2 is YSYEKL in the germline V gene. CDR3 length: 15 amino acids. Trimming shortened V by 2 bases and J by 1 base, and 9 bases separated the two germline ends. The CDR3 protein is CASSQPLAAKNIQYF. CDR3 DNA: TGCGCCAGCAGCCAACCACTAGCCGCCAAAAACATTCAGTACTTC.

The chain links TRBV20-1 to TRBJ2-3; D may be TRBD2 (7 bases). The CDR3 loop spans 15 amino acids. Germline V gives CDR1 DFQATT, CDR2 SNEGSKA (reference sequence). Trimming took off 3 bases at V and 2 bases at J, with 15 bases between the two ends. CDR3 protein: CSASRGAWDTDTQYF. CDR3 DNA sequence: TGCAGTGCTAGCCGGGGGGCTTGGGACACAGATACGCAGTATTTT.

CDR3 in DNA: TGTGCCAGCAGCTCCGGGACAGGGTCACACGAGCAGTACTTC. Protein sequence: CASSSGTGSHEQYF. The chain links TRBV7-2 to TRBJ2-7; TRBD1 matches at 9 bases. This CDR3 spans 14 amino acids. V was clipped by 4 bases and J by 5 bases; unmatched bases: 6. Germline V gene lookup returns CDR1 SGHTA and CDR2 FQGNSA.

The gene calls are TRBV7-2 and TRBJ2-3; tentatively, D is TRBD1 (5 bases). Deletions cut 1 base from V and 4 bases from J, with 9 bases between. The CDR3 spans 14 residues. Germline loops: CDR1 SGHTA, CDR2 FQGNSA. CDR3 loop: CASSLGQPPDTQYF. The CDR3 DNA sequence: TGTGCCAGCAGCTTAGGACAGCCCCCAGATACGCAGTATTTT.

This clonotype showed up many times. CDR3: CASSLVEQGRYEQFF. CDR3 nucleotide sequence: TGTGCCAGCAGCTTAGTAGAACAGGGAAGGTATGAGCAGTTCTTC. This sequence joins TRBV7-2 and TRBJ2-1, with D tentatively TRBD1 (6 bases). The length of the CDR3 is 15 residues. V lost 1 base and J 8 bases, leaving 15 bases between the germline ends. The germline CDR1 and CDR2 sequences are SGHTA and FQGNSA. The whole variable domain, remainder taken from reference TRBV7-2 and TRBJ2-1, is GAGVSQSPSNKVTEKGKDVELRCDPISGHTALYWYRQSLGQGLEFLIYFQGNSAPDKSGLPSDRFSAERTGGSVSTLTIQRTQQEDSAVYLCASSLVEQGRYEQFFGPGTRLTVL.

Concerning this clonotype: The junction departs from the called germline gene at one end, perhaps through a read error. This chain uses TRBV29-1 with TRBJ2-4; 8 bases are shared with TRBD1. This CDR3 comprises 13 residues. Germline CDR1 reads SQVTM; CDR2 reads ANQGSEA. CDR3 nucleotide sequence: TGCAGCGTTGAGGGACAGGCCAAAAGCATTCAGTACTTC. Translated: CSVEGQAKSIQYF.